The clone carrying this T cell receptor (beta chain) was observed once. This specimen belongs to a study of blood T cell repertoires in COVID-19. V lost 2 bases, J lost 2 bases, and 10 bases lay in between. Germline V gives CDR1 SGHVS, CDR2 FQNEAQ. The CDR3 has 15 residues. The protocol was immunoSEQ multiplex PCR, while the TCRdb copy is restricted to in-frame clones and leaves out a portion. Found here are about 430,000 clones, 80% to 90% of them singletons; the top ten hold approximately 1.2%. Material for sequencing was PBMCs or T cells enriched from blood (not recorded which). The chain has TRBV7-8 and TRBJ1-5; D possibly corresponds to TRBD1 (6 bases). The TCR originated in a man younger than 40 who had recovered from COVID-19. As DNA, the CDR3 is TGTGCCAGCAGCTTATTGGCAGGGGGCAATCAGCCCCAGCATTTT. This sequence encodes CASSLLAGGNQPQHF.